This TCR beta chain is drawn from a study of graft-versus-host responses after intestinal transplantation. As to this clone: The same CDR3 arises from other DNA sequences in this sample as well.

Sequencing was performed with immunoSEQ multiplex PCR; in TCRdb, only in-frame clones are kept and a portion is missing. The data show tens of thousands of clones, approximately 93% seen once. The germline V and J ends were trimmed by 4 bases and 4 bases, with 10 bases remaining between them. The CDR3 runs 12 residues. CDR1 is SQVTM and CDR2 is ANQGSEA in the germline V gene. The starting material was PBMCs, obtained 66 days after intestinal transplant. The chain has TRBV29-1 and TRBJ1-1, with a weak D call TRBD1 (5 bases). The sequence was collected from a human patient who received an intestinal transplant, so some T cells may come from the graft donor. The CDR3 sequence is CSVGGVGTEAFF. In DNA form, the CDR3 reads TGCAGCGTTGGGGGGGTGGGCACTGAAGCTTTCTTT.